The following is a TCR beta chain sequence with its context. The sample belongs to a study of OX40 agonist ivuxolimab in advanced cancers. The wider study: An agonistic human IgG2 monoclonal antibody against OX40 (CD134) was given.

Trimming stripped 3 bases from V and 2 bases from J, with 11 bases between. The CDR3 extends over 15 amino acids. Germline CDR1 reads SNHLY; CDR2 reads FYNNEI. Here immunoSEQ multiplex PCR was the method, and the copy in TCRdb shows in-frame clones only, minus some. The table includes 13,000 or so clones, around four fifths detected once. The chain couples TRBV2 to TRBJ2-1, with D unresolved. This sequence originates from an adult with an advanced solid tumor such as melanoma, head and neck, liver or kidney cancer. The input for sequencing was CD4+ or CD8+ T cells sorted from blood, taken in a trial of the OX40 agonist ivuxolimab. In DNA form, the CDR3 reads TGTGCCAGCAGTGACAGGTCCAACCCCTACAATGAGCAGTTCTTC. It codes for CASSDRSNPYNEQFF.